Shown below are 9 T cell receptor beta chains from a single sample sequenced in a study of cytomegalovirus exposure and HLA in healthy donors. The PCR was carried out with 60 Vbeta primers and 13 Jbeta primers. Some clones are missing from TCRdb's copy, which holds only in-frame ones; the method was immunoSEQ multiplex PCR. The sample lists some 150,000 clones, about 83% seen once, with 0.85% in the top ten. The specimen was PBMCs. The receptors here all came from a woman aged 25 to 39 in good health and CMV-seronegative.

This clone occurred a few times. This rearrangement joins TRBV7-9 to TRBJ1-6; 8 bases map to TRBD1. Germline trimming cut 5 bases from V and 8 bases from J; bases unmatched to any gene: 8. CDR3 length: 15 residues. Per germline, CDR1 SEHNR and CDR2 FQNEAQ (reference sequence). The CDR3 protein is CASSRPGGLDSPLHF. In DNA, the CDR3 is TGTGCCAGCAGCCGACCAGGGGGCTTGGATTCACCCCTCCACTTT.

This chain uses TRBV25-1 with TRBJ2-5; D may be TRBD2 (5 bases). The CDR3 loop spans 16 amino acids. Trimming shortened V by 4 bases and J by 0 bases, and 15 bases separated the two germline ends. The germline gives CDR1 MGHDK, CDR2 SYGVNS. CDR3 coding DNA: TGTGCCAGCAGTGCCCGGGGAACCCCTAACCAAGAGACCCAGTACTTC. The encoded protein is CASSARGTPNQETQYF.

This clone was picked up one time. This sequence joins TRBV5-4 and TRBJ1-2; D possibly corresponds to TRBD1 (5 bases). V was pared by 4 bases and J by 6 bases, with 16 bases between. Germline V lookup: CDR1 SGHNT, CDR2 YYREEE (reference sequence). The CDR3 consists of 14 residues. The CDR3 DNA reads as TGTGCCAGCAGCCTTTCCTTGACAGCCGATGGCTACACCTTC. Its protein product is CASSLSLTADGYTF.

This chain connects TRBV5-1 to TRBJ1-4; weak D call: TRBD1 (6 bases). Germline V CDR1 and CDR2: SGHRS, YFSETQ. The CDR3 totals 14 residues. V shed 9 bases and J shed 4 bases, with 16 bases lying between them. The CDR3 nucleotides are TGCGCCACCCAAAAAACAGGGCGTAATGAAAAACTGTTTTTT. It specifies CATQKTGRNEKLFF.

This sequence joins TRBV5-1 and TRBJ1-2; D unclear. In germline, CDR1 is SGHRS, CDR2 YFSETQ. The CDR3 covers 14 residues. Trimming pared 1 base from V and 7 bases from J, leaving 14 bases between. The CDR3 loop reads CASSLNEANGGYTF. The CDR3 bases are TGCGCCAGCAGCTTGAATGAGGCTAACGGTGGCTACACCTTC.

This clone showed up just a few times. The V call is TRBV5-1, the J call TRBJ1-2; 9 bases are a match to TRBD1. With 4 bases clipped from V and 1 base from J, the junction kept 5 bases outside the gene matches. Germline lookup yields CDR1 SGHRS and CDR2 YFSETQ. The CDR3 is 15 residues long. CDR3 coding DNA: TGCGCCAGCAGCCGGACAGGGGATTATAACTATGGCTACACCTTC. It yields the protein CASSRTGDYNYGYTF.

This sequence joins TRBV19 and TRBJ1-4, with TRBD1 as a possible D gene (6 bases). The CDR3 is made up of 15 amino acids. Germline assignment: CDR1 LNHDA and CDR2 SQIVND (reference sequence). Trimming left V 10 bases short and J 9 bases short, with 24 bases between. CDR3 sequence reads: CATSRDTYSTQKLFF. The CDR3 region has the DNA TGTGCCACTTCCCGGGACACGTATTCAACCCAAAAACTGTTTTTT.

Here the CDR3 reads CASRKSWARGEWTEAFF. The CDR3 nucleotides are TGTGCCAGCAGAAAAAGTTGGGCCAGGGGTGAGTGGACTGAAGCTTTCTTT. The gene calls are TRBV21-1 and TRBJ1-1; TRBD1 was called by the table and not checked on the DNA. TRBV21-1 is labeled a pseudogene. The CDR3 is 17 amino acids.

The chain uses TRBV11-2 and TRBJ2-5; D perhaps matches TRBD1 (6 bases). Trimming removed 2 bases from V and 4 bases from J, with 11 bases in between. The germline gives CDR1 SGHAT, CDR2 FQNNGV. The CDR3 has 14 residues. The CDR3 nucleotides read TGTGCCAGCAGCTTACAGGGGATCACAGAGACCCAGTACTTC. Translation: CASSLQGITETQYF.